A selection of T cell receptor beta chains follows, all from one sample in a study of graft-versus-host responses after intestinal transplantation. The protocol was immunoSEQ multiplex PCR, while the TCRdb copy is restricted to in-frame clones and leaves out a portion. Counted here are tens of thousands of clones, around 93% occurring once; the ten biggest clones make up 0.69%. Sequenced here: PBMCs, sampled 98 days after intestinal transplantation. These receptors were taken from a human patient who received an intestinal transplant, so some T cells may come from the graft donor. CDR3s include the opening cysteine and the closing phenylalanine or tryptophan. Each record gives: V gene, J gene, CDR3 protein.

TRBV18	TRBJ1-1	CASSPQGAPLVNTEAFF
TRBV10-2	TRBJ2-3	CASSESRADTQYF
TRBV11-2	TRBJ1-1	CASSVDRLNTEAFF
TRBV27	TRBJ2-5	CASSLSSAGGLTTQYF
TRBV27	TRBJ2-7	CASSLLTGYEQYF
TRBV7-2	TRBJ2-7	CASSFRGSGGPGEQYF
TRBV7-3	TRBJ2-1	CASRFPGQRYNEQFF
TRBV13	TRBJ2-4	CASSLAGEGLKNIQYF
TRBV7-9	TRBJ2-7	CASSLAGSYEQYF
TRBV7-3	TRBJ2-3	CASSLMEGPLYPQYF
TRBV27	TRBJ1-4	CASSPSNRMDEKLFF
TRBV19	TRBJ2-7	CASMGWDSSYEQYF
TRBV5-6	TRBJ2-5	CASSLIGGDRQETQYF
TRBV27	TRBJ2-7	CASSEDRAQPEQYF
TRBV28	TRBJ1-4	CASSLVGQGSEKLFF
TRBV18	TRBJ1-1	CASSPDDRGALNTEAFF
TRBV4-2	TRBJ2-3	CASSQVWGGRTDTQYF
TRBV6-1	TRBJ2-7	CASSEIAGGRYEQYF
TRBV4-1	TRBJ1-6	CASSQDLQGANSPLHF
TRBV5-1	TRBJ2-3	CASSLHRELDTQYF
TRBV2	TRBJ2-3	CASSLPGQGRDTQYF
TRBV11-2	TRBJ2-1	CASSLWSAGGVVNEQFF
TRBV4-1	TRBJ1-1	CASSPRLPSTEAFF
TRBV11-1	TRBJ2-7	CASSLSNLYEQYF
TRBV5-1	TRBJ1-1	CASSFSGEAFF
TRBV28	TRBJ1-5	CASSYPGNQPQHF
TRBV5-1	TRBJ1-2	CASSLINRAADGYTF
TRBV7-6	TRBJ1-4	CASSLAKGQEKLFF
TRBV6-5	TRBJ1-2	CASSLNLNYGYTF
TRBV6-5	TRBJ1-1	CASQLTVNTEAFF
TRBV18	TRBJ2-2	CASSPRDRGPSNTGELFF
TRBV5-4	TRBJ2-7	CASSRNIGGQAYEQYF
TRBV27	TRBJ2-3	CASSLGDRGTDTQYF
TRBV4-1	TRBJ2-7	CASSQVARGDPYEQYF
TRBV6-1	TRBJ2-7	CATRLFSYEQYF
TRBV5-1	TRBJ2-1	CASSLASLALHYNEQFF
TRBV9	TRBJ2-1	CASSVNLLDGVNNEQFF
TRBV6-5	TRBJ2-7	CASEGDRVDEQYF
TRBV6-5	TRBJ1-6	CASGTPNPYNSPLHF
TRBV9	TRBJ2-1	CASSVGSGAYNEQFF
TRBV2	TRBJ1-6	CASIFLRGIIDSPLHF
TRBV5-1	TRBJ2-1	CASSPRESGYNEQFF
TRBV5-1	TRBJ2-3	CASSLGRGSDTQYF
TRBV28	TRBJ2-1	CASIGLAGYNEQFF
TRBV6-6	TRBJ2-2	CASSYPGQGGVGELFF
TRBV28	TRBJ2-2	CASLTETSGRADDTGELFF
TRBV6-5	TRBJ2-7	CASGASSNYEQYF
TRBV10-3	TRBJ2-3	CAIIASSGSTDTQYF
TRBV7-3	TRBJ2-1	CASSLTGGNEQFF
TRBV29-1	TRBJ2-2	CSVLGVDYTGELFF
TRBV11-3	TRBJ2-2	CASSLDRVTGELFF
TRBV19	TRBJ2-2	CATGTGGLSGELFF
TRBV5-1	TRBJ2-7	CASSLSGLASSYEQYF
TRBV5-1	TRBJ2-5	CASSPGASRLQETQYF
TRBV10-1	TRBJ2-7	CASSDYLMGEQYF
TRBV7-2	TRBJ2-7	CASSLGWEEDEQYF
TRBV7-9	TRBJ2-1	CASSSPEDLNEQFF
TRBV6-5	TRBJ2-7	CAISQEHGQKQYF
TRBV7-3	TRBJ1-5	CASSLSGQVQYSNQPQHF
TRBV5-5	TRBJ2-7	CASSKGTYEQYF